The TCR beta chain under discussion was sequenced for a study of blood T cell repertoires in COVID-19. At the level of the study: Researchers got acute and convalescent COVID-19 samples from the United States, Italy and Spain. Nucleic acid was either cDNA or gDNA, and it came from T cells, B-cell-depleted T cells, or PBMCs.

In the source study's methods: It was from reference gene primer amplification that nucleated cell counts were estimated. The data were produced by immunoSEQ multiplex PCR, yet TCRdb's version contains in-frame clones alone and is incomplete. From that table come the V and J calls and clone size; the DNA was used to work out D and trimming. The profile covers under 150,000 clones, with around 84% appearing a single time and under 15% taken by the ten largest. The CDR3 loop spans 14 amino acids. Germline CDR1 MDHEN, CDR2 SYDVKM. V was clipped by 6 bases and J by 4 bases, with 14 bases between them. The source is a man between 60 and 75 years old with active or convalescent COVID-19. The chain carries TRBV28 and TRBJ2-3; weak D call: TRBD1 (5 bases). The sequencing input was peripheral blood. CDR3 nucleotides: TGTGCCAGCAGCCCTTCTTTAGGGGCAGATACGCAGTATTTT. As protein: CASSPSLGADTQYF.